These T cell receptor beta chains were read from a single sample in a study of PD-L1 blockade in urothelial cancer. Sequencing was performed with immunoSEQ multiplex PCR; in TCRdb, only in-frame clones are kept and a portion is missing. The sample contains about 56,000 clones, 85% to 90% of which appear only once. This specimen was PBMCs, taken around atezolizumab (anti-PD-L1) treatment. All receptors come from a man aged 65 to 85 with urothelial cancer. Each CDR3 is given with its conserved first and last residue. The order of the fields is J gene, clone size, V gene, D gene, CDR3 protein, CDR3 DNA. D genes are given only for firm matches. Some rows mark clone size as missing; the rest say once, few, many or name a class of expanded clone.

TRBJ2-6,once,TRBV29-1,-,CSVHSGANVLTF,TGCAGCGTCCACTCTGGGGCCAACGTCCTGACTTTC
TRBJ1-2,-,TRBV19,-,CASGRGTYGYTF,TGTGCCAGTGGGAGGGGGACCTATGGCTACACCTTC
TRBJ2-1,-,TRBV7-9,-,CASSRDTGSYNEQFF,TGTGCCAGCAGCAGGGACACCGGCTCCTACAATGAGCAGTTCTTC
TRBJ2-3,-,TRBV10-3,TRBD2,CAISASSLAEGGVEHRYAYF,TGTGCCATCAGTGCATCAAGCCTAGCGGAGGGAGGTGTTGAGCACAGATACGCGTATTTT
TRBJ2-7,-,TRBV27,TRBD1,CASRRYSDRANHEQYF,TGTGCCAGCAGAAGATACTCGGACAGGGCTAATCACGAGCAGTACTTC
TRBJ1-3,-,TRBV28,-,CASTKGGSGNTIYF,TGTGCCAGCACCAAGGGAGGGTCTGGAAACACCATATATTTT
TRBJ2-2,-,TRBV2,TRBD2,CASTGLASTGELFF,TGTGCCAGCACCGGACTAGCGAGCACCGGGGAGCTGTTTTTT
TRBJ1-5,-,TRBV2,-,CASSRGDVSNQPQHF,TGTGCCAGCAGCCGCGGGGACGTTAGCAATCAGCCCCAGCATTTT
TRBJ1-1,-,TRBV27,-,CASSLYEGRAVPTFF,TGTGCCAGCAGTTTATATGAGGGGAGGGCGGTTCCGACTTTCTTT
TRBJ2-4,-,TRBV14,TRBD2,CASSQENGLAGVAKNIQYF,TGTGCCAGCAGCCAAGAAAACGGACTAGCGGGGGTAGCCAAAAACATTCAGTACTTC
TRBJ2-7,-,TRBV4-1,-,CASSQDQPGEQYF,TGCGCCAGCAGCCAAGATCAGCCAGGGGAGCAGTACTTC
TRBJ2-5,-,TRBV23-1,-,CASSPRTVQETQYF,TGCGCCAGCAGTCCGAGGACAGTCCAAGAGACCCAGTACTTC
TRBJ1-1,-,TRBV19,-,CASSTGQPNTEAFF,TGTGCCAGTAGTACGGGACAACCCAACACTGAAGCTTTCTTT
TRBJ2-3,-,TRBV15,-,CATSRAAPIEQARRYAYF,TGTGCCACCAGCAGAGCGGCACCAATAGAGCAGGCGCGAAGATACGCGTATTTT
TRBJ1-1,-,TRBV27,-,CASSLDRLSNTEAFF,TGTGCCAGCAGTCTAGACAGGCTATCGAACACTGAAGCTTTCTTT
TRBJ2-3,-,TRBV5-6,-,CASSPSMTDTQYF,TGTGCCAGCAGCCCATCAATGACAGATACGCAGTATTTT
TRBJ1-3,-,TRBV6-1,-,CASSEPMGLSGNTIYF,TGTGCCAGCAGTGAACCGATGGGGCTCTCTGGAAACACCATATATTTT
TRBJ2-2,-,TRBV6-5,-,CASSQGPTHGELFF,TGTGCCAGCAGTCAGGGGCCCACCCACGGGGAGCTGTTTTTT
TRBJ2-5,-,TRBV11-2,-,CASSFSAAVQETQYF,TGTGCCAGCAGCTTTAGCGCAGCGGTGCAAGAGACCCAGTACTTC
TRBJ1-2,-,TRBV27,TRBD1,CASSPNDRARFYGYTF,TGTGCCAGCAGTCCGAATGACAGGGCCCGCTTCTATGGCTACACCTTC
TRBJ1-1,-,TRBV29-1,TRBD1,CSVRDRLGGTEAFF,TGCAGCGTGAGGGACAGGCTCGGGGGCACTGAAGCTTTCTTT
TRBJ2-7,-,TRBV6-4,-,CASSLEESSGEQYF,TGTGCCAGCAGCCTGGAGGAGAGCTCGGGAGAGCAGTACTTC
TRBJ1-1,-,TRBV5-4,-,CASRKGGYTEAFF,TGTGCCAGCAGGAAAGGAGGGTACACTGAAGCTTTCTTT
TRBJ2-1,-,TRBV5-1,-,CASASQGTSNEQFF,TGCGCCAGCGCTTCACAGGGGACTAGCAATGAGCAGTTCTTC
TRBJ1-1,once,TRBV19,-,CASSPPGSTEAFF,TGTGCCAGTAGTCCTCCAGGGTCCACTGAAGCTTTCTTT
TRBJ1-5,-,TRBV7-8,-,CASSLGRSKLFFNSNQPQHF,TGTGCCAGCAGCTTAGGGAGGAGTAAACTATTTTTTAATAGCAATCAGCCCCAGCATTTT
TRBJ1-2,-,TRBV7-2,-,CASSLDSLGGYTF,TGTGCCAGCAGCTTAGACAGCTTGGGTGGCTACACCTTC
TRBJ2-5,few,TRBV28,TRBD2,CASRRLAEGQETQYF,TGTGCCAGCAGGAGACTAGCGGAGGGCCAAGAGACCCAGTACTTC
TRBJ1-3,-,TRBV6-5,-,CASSSTTGYSGNTIYF,TGTGCCAGCAGTTCCACGACTGGGTACTCTGGAAACACCATATATTTT
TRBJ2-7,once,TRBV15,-,CATSRDRPGEQYF,TGTGCCACCAGCAGAGATAGACCAGGCGAGCAGTACTTC
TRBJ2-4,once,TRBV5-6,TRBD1,CASSLLDRGRGTKNIQYF,TGTGCCAGCAGCTTATTGGACAGGGGTCGGGGTACCAAAAACATTCAGTACTTC
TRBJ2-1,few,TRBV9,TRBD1,CASSLRDSFYNAQFF,TGTGCCAGCAGCCTTAGGGACAGCTTCTACAATGCGCAGTTCTTC
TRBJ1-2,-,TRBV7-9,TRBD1,CASNPGTDYGYTF,TGTGCCAGCAACCCGGGGACAGATTATGGCTACACCTTC
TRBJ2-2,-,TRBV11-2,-,CASSLDQTITGELFF,TGTGCCAGCAGCTTAGATCAGACTATCACCGGGGAGCTGTTTTTT
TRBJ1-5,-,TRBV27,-,CASSNIGAEGRPQHF,TGTGCCAGCAGTAATATCGGGGCGGAGGGCAGGCCCCAGCATTTT
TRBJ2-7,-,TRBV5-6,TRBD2,CASSLGGLGVYEQYF,TGTGCCAGCAGCTTGGGTGGACTAGGGGTCTACGAGCAGTACTTC
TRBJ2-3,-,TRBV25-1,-,CASSAIDTQYF,TGTGCCAGCAGTGCAATAGATACGCAGTATTTT
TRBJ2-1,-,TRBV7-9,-,CASSTGGLERLSSYNEQFF,TGTGCCAGCAGCACGGGCGGGCTAGAACGATTAAGCTCCTACAATGAGCAGTTCTTC
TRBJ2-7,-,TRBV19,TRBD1,CASSPLQGARSYEQYF,TGTGCCAGTAGTCCCCTACAGGGGGCTAGATCCTACGAGCAGTACTTC
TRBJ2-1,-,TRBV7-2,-,CASSPRGLRNEQFF,TGTGCCAGCAGCCCTAGAGGGTTACGGAATGAGCAGTTCTTC
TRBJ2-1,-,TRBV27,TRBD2,CASKLWASSGRANEQFF,TGTGCCAGCAAGTTGTGGGCCTCTAGCGGGAGGGCCAATGAGCAGTTCTTC
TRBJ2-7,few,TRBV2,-,CASRGARFGYEQYF,TGTGCCAGCAGAGGCGCCAGGTTTGGTTACGAGCAGTACTTC
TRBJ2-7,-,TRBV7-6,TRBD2,CASTPGLAGTSSYEQYF,TGTGCCAGCACCCCGGGACTAGCGGGGACGAGCTCCTACGAGCAGTACTTC
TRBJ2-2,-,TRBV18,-,CASSPNLYTGELFF,TGTGCCAGCTCACCAAACTTATACACCGGGGAGCTGTTTTTT
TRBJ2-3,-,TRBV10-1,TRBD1,CASSQGARNTQYF,TGCGCCAGCAGTCAGGGGGCGCGTAATACGCAGTATTTT
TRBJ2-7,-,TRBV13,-,CASSGGGQAEYEQYF,TGTGCCAGCAGCGGGGGGGGACAGGCCGAATACGAGCAGTACTTC
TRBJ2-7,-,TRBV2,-,CAMTGGSGTSAYEQYF,TGTGCCATGACAGGGGGGTCCGGGACTAGCGCCTACGAGCAGTACTTC
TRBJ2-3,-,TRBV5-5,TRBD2,CASSPGTSGSWGTDTQYF,TGTGCCAGCAGCCCCGGGACTAGCGGATCTTGGGGCACAGATACGCAGTATTTT
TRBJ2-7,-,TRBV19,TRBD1,CASSILDRGSYEQYF,TGTGCCAGTAGTATTCTGGACAGGGGGTCCTACGAGCAGTACTTC
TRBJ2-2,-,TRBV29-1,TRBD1,CSAGDRGSTGELFF,TGCAGCGCAGGCGACAGGGGGAGCACCGGGGAGCTGTTTTTT
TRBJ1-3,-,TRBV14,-,CASSQDGNTIYF,TGTGCCAGCAGCCAAGACGGGAACACCATATATTTT
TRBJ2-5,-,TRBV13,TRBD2,CASSTGGKETQYF,TGTGCCAGCAGCACCGGGGGGAAAGAGACCCAGTACTTC
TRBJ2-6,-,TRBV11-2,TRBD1,CASSSTGVGANVLTF,TGTGCCAGCAGCTCCACAGGGGTCGGGGCCAACGTCCTGACTTTC
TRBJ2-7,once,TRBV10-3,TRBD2,CASTGSGRSEQYF,TGTGCCTCAACAGGAAGCGGGAGATCCGAGCAGTACTTC
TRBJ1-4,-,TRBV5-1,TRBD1,CASSTGTGSFNEKLFF,TGCGCCAGCAGCACCGGGACAGGTTCCTTTAATGAAAAACTGTTTTTT
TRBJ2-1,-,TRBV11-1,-,CASSFRGNYNEQFF,TGTGCCAGCAGCTTTCGGGGGAACTACAATGAGCAGTTCTTC